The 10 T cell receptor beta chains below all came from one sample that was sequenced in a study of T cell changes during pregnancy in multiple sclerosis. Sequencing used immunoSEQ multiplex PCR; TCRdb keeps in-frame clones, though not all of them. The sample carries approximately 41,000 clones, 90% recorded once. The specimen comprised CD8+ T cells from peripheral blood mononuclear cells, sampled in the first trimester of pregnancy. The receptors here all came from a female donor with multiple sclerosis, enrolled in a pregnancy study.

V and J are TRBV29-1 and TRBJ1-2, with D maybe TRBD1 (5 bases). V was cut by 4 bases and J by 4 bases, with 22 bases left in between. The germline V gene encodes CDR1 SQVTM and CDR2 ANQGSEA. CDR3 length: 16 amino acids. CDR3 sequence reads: CSVGGGTDPGRYGYTF. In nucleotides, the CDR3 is TGCAGCGTTGGTGGGGGGACGGACCCAGGGCGCTATGGCTACACCTTC.

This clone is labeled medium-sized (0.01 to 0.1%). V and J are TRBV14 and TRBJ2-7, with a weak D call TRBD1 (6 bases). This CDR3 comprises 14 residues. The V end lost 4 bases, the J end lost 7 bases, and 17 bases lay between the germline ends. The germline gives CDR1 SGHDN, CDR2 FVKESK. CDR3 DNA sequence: TGTGCCAGCAGCCCATATAATGACAGGAATGAGCAGTACTTC. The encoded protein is CASSPYNDRNEQYF.

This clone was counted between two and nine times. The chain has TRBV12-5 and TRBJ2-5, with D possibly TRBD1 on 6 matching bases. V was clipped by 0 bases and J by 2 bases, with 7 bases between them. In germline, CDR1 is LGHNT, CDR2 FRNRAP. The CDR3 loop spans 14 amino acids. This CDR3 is CASGLVRGQETQYF. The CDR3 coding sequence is TGTGCTAGTGGTTTGGTTAGGGGGCAAGAGACCCAGTACTTC.

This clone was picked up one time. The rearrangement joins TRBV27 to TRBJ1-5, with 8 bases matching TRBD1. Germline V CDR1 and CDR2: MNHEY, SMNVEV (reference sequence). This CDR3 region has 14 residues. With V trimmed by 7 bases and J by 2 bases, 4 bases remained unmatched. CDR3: CASTDRGGNQPQHF. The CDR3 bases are TGTGCCAGCACCGACAGGGGAGGCAATCAGCCCCAGCATTTT.

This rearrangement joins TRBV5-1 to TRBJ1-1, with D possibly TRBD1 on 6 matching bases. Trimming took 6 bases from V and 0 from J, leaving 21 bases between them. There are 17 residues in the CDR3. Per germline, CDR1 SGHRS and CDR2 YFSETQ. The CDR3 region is CASTPTDRQALNTEAFF. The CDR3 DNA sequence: TGCGCCAGCACCCCGACGGACAGACAGGCGCTGAACACTGAAGCTTTCTTT.

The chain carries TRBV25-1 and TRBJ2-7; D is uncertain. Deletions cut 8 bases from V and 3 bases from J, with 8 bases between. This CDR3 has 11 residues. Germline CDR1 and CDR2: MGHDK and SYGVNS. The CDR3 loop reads CASSHYYEQYF. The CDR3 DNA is TGTGCCAGCTCTCACTACTACGAGCAGTACTTC.

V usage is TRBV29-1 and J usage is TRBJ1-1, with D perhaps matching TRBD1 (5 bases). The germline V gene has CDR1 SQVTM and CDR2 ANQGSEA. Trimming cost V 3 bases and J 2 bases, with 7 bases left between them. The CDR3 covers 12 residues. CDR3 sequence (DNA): TGCAGCGTTGAGCAGGGAAACACTGAAGCTTTCTTT. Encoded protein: CSVEQGNTEAFF. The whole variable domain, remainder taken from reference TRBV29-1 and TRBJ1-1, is SAVISQKPSRDICQRGTSLTIQCQVDSQVTMMFWYRQQPGQSLTLIATANQGSEATYESGFVIDKFPISRPNLTFSTLTVSNMSPEDSSIYLCSVEQGNTEAFFGQGTRLTVV.

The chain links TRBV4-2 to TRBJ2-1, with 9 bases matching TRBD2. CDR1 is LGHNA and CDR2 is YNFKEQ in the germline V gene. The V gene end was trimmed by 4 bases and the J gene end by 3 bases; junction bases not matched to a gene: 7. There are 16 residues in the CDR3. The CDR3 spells CASSPASGDYYNEQFF. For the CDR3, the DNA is TGTGCCAGCAGCCCGGCTAGCGGGGATTACTACAATGAGCAGTTCTTC.

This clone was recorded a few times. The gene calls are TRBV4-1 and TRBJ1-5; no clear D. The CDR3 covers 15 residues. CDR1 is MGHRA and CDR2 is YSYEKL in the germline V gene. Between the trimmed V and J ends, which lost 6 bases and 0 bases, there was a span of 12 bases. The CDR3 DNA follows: TGCGCCAGCAGTCTTGGACTAAATAGCAATCAGCCCCAGCATTTT. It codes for CASSLGLNSNQPQHF.

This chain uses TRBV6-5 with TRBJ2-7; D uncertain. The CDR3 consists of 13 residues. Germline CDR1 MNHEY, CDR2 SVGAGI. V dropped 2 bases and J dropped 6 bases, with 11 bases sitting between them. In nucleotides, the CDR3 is TGTGCCAGCAGTTACGGGCCTGACGGCGAGCAGTACTTC. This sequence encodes CASSYGPDGEQYF.